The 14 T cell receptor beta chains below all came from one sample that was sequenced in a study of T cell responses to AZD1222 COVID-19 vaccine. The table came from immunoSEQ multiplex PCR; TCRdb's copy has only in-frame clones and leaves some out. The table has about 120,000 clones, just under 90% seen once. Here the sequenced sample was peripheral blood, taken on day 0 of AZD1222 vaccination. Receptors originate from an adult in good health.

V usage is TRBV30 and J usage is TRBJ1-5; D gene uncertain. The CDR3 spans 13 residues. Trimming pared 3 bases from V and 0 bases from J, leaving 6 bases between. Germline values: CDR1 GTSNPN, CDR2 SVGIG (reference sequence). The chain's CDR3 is CAWRRDSNQPQHF. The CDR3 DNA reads TGTGCCTGGAGGAGAGATAGCAATCAGCCCCAGCATTTT.

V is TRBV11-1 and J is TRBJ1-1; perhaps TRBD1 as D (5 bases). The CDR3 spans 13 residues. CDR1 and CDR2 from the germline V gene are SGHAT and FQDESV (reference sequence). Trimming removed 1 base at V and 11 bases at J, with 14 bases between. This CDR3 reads CASSLGGVLPAFF. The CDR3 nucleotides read TGTGCCAGCAGCTTAGGAGGGGTCCTACCCGCTTTCTTT.

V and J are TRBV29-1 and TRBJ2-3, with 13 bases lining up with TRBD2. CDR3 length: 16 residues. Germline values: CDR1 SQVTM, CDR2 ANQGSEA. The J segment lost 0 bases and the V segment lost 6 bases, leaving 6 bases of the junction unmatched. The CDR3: CSVLGLAGVSTDTQYF. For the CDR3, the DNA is TGCAGCGTCCTTGGACTAGCGGGGGTTAGCACAGATACGCAGTATTTT.

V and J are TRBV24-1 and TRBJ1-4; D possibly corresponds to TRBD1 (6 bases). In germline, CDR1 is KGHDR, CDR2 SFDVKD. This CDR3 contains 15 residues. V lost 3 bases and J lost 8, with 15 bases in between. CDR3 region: CATSDRGLGGEKLFF. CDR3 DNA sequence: TGTGCCACCAGTGATCGAGGACTAGGGGGAGAAAAACTGTTTTTT.

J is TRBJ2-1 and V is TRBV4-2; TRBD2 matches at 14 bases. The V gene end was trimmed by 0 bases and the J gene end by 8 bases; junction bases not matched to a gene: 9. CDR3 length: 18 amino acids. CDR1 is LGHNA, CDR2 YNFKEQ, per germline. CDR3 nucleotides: TGTGCCAGCAGCCAAGATGTCGGAGGGACTAGCGGGAGTCATGAGCAGTTCTTC. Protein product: CASSQDVGGTSGSHEQFF.

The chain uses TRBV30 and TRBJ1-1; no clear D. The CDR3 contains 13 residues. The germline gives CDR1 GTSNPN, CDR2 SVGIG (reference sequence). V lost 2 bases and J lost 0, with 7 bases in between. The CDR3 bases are TGTGCCTGGAGTATCGTGGTGAACACTGAAGCTTTCTTT. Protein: CAWSIVVNTEAFF.

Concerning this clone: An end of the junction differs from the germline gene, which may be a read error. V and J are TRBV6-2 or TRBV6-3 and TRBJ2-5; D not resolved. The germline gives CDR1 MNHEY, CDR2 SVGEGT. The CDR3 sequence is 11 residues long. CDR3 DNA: TGTGCCAGCAGTTACCAAAAGACCCAGTACTTC. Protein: CASSYQKTQYF.

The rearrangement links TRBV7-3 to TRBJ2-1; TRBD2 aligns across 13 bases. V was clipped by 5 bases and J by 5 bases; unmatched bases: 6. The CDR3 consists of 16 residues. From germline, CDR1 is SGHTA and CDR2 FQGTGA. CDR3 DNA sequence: TGTGCCAGCAGCCACACCGGGACTAGCGGGGACAATGAGCAGTTCTTC. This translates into CASSHTGTSGDNEQFF.

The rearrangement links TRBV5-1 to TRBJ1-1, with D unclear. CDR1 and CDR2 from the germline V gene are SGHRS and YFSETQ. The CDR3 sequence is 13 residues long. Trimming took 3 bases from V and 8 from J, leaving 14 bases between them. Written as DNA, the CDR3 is TGCGCCAGCAGCTGGACTGCCCCGGGGGAAGCTTTCTTT. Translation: CASSWTAPGEAFF.

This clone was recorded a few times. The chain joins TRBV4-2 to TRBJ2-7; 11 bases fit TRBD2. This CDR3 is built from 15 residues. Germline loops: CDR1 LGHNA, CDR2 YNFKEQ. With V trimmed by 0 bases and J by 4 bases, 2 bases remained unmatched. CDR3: CASSQELAGAYEQYF. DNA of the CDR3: TGTGCCAGCAGCCAAGAACTAGCGGGAGCATACGAGCAGTACTTC.

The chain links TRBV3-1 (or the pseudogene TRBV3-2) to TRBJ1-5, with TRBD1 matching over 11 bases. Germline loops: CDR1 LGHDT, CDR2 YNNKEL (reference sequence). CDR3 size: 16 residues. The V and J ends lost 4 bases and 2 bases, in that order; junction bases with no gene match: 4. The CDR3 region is CASSLGDRGGNQPQHF. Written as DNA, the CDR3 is TGTGCCAGCAGCCTGGGGGACAGGGGGGGCAATCAGCCCCAGCATTTT.

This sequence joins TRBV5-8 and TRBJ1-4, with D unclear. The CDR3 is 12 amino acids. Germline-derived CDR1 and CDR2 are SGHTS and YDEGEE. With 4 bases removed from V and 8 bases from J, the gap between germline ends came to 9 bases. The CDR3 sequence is CASSPLAEKLFF. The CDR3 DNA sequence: TGTGCCAGCAGCCCTTTGGCCGAAAAACTGTTTTTT.

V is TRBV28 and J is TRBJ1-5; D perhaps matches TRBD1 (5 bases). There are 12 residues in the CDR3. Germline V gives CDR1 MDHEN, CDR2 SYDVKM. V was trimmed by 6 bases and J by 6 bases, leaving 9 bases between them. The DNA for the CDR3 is TGTGCCAGCAGGAGGGGAGGTCAGCCCCAGCATTTT. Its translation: CASRRGGQPQHF.

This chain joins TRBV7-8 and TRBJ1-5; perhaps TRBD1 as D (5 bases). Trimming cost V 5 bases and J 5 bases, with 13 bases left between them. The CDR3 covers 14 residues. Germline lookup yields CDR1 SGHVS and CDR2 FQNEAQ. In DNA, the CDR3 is TGTGCCAGCAGCAATCAGGGTGAAGATCAGCCCCAGCATTTT. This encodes CASSNQGEDQPQHF.